The rows below give T cell receptor beta chains drawn from one sample of a study of blood T cell repertoires in COVID-19. Clones were sequenced by immunoSEQ multiplex PCR, and TCRdb holds only the in-frame ones, with some missing. The table includes some 120,000 clones, roughly 86% detected once. The source material was peripheral blood. The receptors come from a man between 40 and 49 years old with acute or convalescent COVID-19. CDR3s include the opening cysteine and the closing phenylalanine or tryptophan. Fields, in order: J gene, clone size, D gene, V gene, CDR3 protein, CDR3 DNA. A D gene is named only where the DNA matches it firmly. Some rows mark clone size as missing; the rest say once, few, many or name a class of expanded clone.

TRBJ1-6 NA NA TRBV30 CAWSLGGNSPLHF TGTGCCTGGAGTCTCGGGGGGAATTCACCCCTCCACTTT
TRBJ1-2 NA NA TRBV4-1 CASSQNRQDYGYTF TGCGCCAGCAGCCAGAACCGACAGGACTATGGCTACACCTTC
TRBJ2-2 NA TRBD2 TRBV4-1 CASSQSLAGGPFGELFF TGCGCCAGCAGCCAGTCACTAGCGGGAGGGCCCTTCGGGGAGCTGTTTTTT
TRBJ1-6 NA TRBD1 TRBV18 CASSPEGQGNSPLHF TGTGCCAGCTCACCCGAAGGACAGGGAAATTCACCCCTCCACTTT
TRBJ2-5 NA TRBD1 TRBV6-5 CASSTGVETQYF TGTGCCAGCAGCACAGGGGTAGAGACCCAGTACTTC
TRBJ1-1 NA NA TRBV9 CASSVTGDNTEAFF TGTGCCAGCAGCGTGACAGGAGATAACACTGAAGCTTTCTTT
TRBJ1-1 NA NA TRBV14 CASSQDGRENTEAFF TGTGCCAGCAGCCAAGATGGGAGGGAGAACACTGAAGCTTTCTTT
TRBJ2-5 NA NA TRBV7-2 CASSLAGRPETQYF TGTGCCAGCAGCTTAGCGGGCAGGCCAGAGACCCAGTACTTC
TRBJ1-1 NA NA TRBV29-1 CSVDRAGGTEAFF TGCAGCGTTGACCGCGCGGGGGGGACTGAAGCTTTCTTT
TRBJ1-3 NA NA TRBV6-1 CASSEVLPGLSSGNTIYF TGTGCCAGCAGTGAAGTGTTACCGGGACTGAGCTCTGGAAACACCATATATTTT
TRBJ2-7 NA NA TRBV14 CASSLYGGSYEQYF TGTGCCAGCAGCCTTTACGGTGGCTCCTACGAGCAGTACTTC
TRBJ1-3 NA NA TRBV14 CASSQVRGLASGNTIYF TGTGCCAGCAGCCAAGTGAGGGGGTTAGCCTCTGGAAACACCATATATTTT
TRBJ1-2 NA TRBD1 TRBV10-3 CAISEGTGSGYTF TGTGCCATCAGTGAGGGGACAGGGAGTGGCTACACCTTC
TRBJ2-1 NA NA TRBV5-4 CASSLRGADEQFF TGTGCCAGCAGCTTACGGGGGGCAGATGAGCAGTTCTTC
TRBJ2-7 NA NA TRBV2 CASSELFRSGYEQYF TGTGCCAGCAGTGAGTTGTTTAGGAGCGGCTACGAGCAGTACTTC
TRBJ2-7 NA TRBD1 TRBV5-1 CASSWGTQVRGLYEQYF TGCGCCAGCAGCTGGGGTACTCAGGTGAGGGGGCTCTACGAGCAGTACTTC
TRBJ1-2 NA TRBD1 TRBV15 CATSRRGQGPYGYTF TGTGCCACCAGCAGACGGGGACAGGGGCCCTATGGCTACACCTTC
TRBJ2-1 few TRBD2 TRBV5-1 CASSLWVLAGTNEQFF TGCGCCAGCAGCTTATGGGTCCTAGCGGGAACCAATGAGCAGTTCTTC
TRBJ2-2 few NA TRBV10-1 CASSLGVGELFF TGCGCCAGCAGTCTCGGGGTTGGGGAGCTGTTTTTT
TRBJ2-5 NA NA TRBV3-1/TRBV3-2 CASSQDGDFWETQYF TGTGCCAGCAGCCAAGATGGAGATTTTTGGGAGACCCAGTACTTC
TRBJ1-1 NA TRBD1 TRBV9 CASSVDRGTEAFF TGTGCCAGCAGCGTCGACAGGGGTACTGAAGCTTTCTTT
TRBJ1-5 NA TRBD1 TRBV5-8 CASSFRGTNQPQHF TGTGCCAGCAGCTTCAGGGGGACCAATCAGCCCCAGCATTTT
TRBJ2-7 NA TRBD1 TRBV28 CASSIGTGGTYEQYF TGTGCCAGCAGCATCGGGACAGGGGGCACGTACGAGCAGTACTTC
TRBJ2-3 NA NA TRBV7-9 CASTPIGTQYF TGTGCCAGCACCCCAATCGGTACGCAGTATTTT
TRBJ2-3 NA TRBD2 TRBV11-2 CASSPRGGTYTQYF TGTGCCAGCAGCCCCCGGGGGGGCACATATACGCAGTATTTT
TRBJ1-1 NA NA TRBV5-4 CASSLLDWNTEAFF TGTGCCAGCAGCTTGTTGGACTGGAACACTGAAGCTTTCTTT
TRBJ2-2 NA NA TRBV10-3 CAIRGQGAGELFF TGTGCCATCAGGGGTCAGGGCGCCGGGGAGCTGTTTTTT
TRBJ2-2 NA TRBD1 TRBV6-4 CASRNRGTGELFF TGTGCCAGCAGGAACAGGGGAACCGGGGAGCTGTTTTTT
TRBJ2-5 NA TRBD2 TRBV7-3 CASSRGLPPEGTQYF TGTGCCAGCAGCCGGGGACTACCTCCCGAGGGGACCCAGTACTTC
TRBJ2-1 NA TRBD2 TRBV7-2 CASSPTTSGYNEQFF TGTGCCAGCAGCCCGACGACTAGCGGATACAATGAGCAGTTCTTC
TRBJ1-1 NA NA TRBV6-2/TRBV6-3 CASSSDSTEAFF TGTGCCAGCAGTTCCGACAGCACTGAAGCTTTCTTT
TRBJ2-2 few TRBD2 TRBV6-4 CASRLAENTGELFF TGTGCCAGCAGGCTAGCGGAGAACACCGGGGAGCTGTTTTTT
TRBJ1-2 NA NA TRBV6-5 CASSPTALGYTF TGTGCCAGCAGTCCAACAGCCCTTGGCTACACCTTC
TRBJ2-1 NA NA TRBV1 CTSSQVRGEQFF TGCACCAGCAGCCAAGTGCGGGGTGAGCAGTTCTTC
TRBJ1-5 NA TRBD1 TRBV30 CALQQGAGQPQHF TGTGCCTTGCAACAGGGGGCTGGTCAGCCCCAGCATTTT
TRBJ2-7 NA TRBD2 TRBV5-4 CASSPGTSGRFYEQYF TGTGCCAGCAGCCCCGGGACTAGCGGGAGATTTTACGAGCAGTACTTC
TRBJ2-1 NA NA TRBV7-9 CASSPGAWEANEQFF TGTGCCAGCAGCCCCGGGGCCTGGGAGGCGAATGAGCAGTTCTTC
TRBJ1-3 NA NA TRBV6-6 CASSPGGAGNTIYF TGTGCCAGCAGTCCGGGGGGGGCTGGAAACACCATATATTTT
TRBJ1-1 NA NA TRBV24-1 CATSDLWGREAFF TGTGCCACCAGTGATTTATGGGGCCGTGAAGCTTTCTTT
TRBJ2-5 NA TRBD1 TRBV10-3 CAISERNPGQGGETQYF TGTGCCATCAGTGAACGAAACCCGGGACAGGGAGGGGAGACCCAGTACTTC
TRBJ1-4 NA TRBD1 TRBV18 CASSPRDSDNEKLFF TGTGCCAGCTCACCACGGGACAGTGATAATGAAAAACTGTTTTTT
TRBJ2-5 few NA TRBV6-5 CASVGAKTQYF TGTGCCAGCGTTGGGGCCAAGACCCAGTACTTC
TRBJ1-6 NA NA TRBV10-3 CAISSGLEANSPLHF TGTGCCATCAGTAGTGGACTTGAAGCGAATTCACCCCTCCACTTT
TRBJ1-1 NA TRBD1 TRBV10-3 CAIRGDRNTEAFF TGTGCCATCAGAGGGGACAGGAACACTGAAGCTTTCTTT
TRBJ1-6 NA NA TRBV30 CAGRLTGRGSPLHF TGTGCCGGGAGGTTAACAGGGAGGGGATCACCCCTCCACTTT
TRBJ1-2 NA NA TRBV19 CASSITRRDGYTF TGTGCCAGTAGTATTACCAGGAGGGATGGCTACACCTTC
TRBJ1-3 NA NA TRBV7-7 CASSLRRISGNTIYF TGTGCCAGCAGCTTAAGGCGGATCTCTGGAAACACCATATATTTT
TRBJ1-5 NA NA TRBV6-4 CASSDSIGARVNQPQHF TGTGCCAGCAGTGACTCGATCGGTGCCAGGGTAAATCAGCCCCAGCATTTT
TRBJ1-1 NA NA TRBV13 CASSLGLGGLDTEAFF TGTGCCAGCAGCTTAGGCCTCGGGGGTTTGGACACTGAAGCTTTCTTT
TRBJ1-6 NA TRBD1 TRBV5-1 CASSWTGGDLSPLHF TGCGCCAGCAGCTGGACAGGGGGGGATCTCTCACCCCTCCACTTT
TRBJ2-2 NA NA TRBV18 CASSPLDTGTGELFF TGTGCCAGCTCACCATTGGACACCGGCACCGGGGAGCTGTTTTTT
TRBJ2-3 NA NA TRBV7-6 CASSQDEGDTQYF TGTGCCAGCAGCCAAGATGAGGGAGATACGCAGTATTTT
TRBJ2-7 NA NA TRBV21-1 CASSPRDRESEQYF TGTGCCAGCAGCCCCCGGGACAGGGAGTCCGAGCAGTACTTC
TRBJ1-2 NA NA TRBV5-1 CASSPTGIDYGYTF TGCGCCAGCAGCCCCACAGGGATCGACTATGGCTACACCTTC
TRBJ2-1 NA NA TRBV6-5 CASSSHRGYANEQFF TGTGCCAGCAGTTCACATCGGGGGTACGCCAATGAGCAGTTCTTC